Following are 18 T cell receptor beta chains from one sample sequenced in a study of OX40 agonist ivuxolimab in advanced cancers. Sequencing used immunoSEQ multiplex PCR; TCRdb keeps in-frame clones, though not all of them. The sample comprises tens of thousands of clones, 86% of which are singletons, and around 0.6% rests with the top ten. The sample consisted of CD4+ or CD8+ T cells sorted from blood, taken in a trial of the OX40 agonist ivuxolimab. Receptor source: an adult with an advanced solid tumor such as melanoma, head and neck, liver or kidney cancer.

V and J are TRBV19 and TRBJ2-2, with D unclear. From germline, CDR1 is LNHDA and CDR2 SQIVND (reference sequence). The CDR3 runs to 13 residues. The germline V and J ends were trimmed by 0 bases and 11 bases, with 10 bases remaining between them. The CDR3 sequence is CASSIEATSELFF. The CDR3 nucleotides read TGTGCCAGTAGTATAGAAGCCACAAGCGAGCTGTTTTTT.

The gene calls are TRBV15 and TRBJ2-7; 10 nucleotides line up with TRBD2. CDR1 LNHNV and CDR2 YYDKDF come from the germline V gene (reference sequence). Unmatched junction bases numbered 14, after V lost 1 base and J lost 5 bases. The CDR3 runs 18 residues. CDR3 sequence (DNA): TGTGCCACCAGCAGAGGCATGGCTAGCGGGAGTGTGATTGACGAGCAGTACTTC. The encoded protein is CATSRGMASGSVIDEQYF.

The CDR3 coding sequence is TGTGCCAGCAGGGCGACTAGCGGGGGGGCCACAGATACGCAGTATTTT. It specifies CASRATSGGATDTQYF. This chain joins TRBV6-6 and TRBJ2-3; 14 bases map to TRBD2. Germline trimming cut 6 bases from V and 2 bases from J; bases unmatched to any gene: 4. The CDR3 spans 16 residues. The germline CDR1 and CDR2 sequences are MNHNY and SVGAGI (reference sequence).

The rearrangement uses TRBV7-9 and TRBJ2-7; 10 positions match TRBD2. In germline, CDR1 is SEHNR, CDR2 FQNEAQ (reference sequence). This CDR3 is built from 16 residues. J gave up 6 bases and V 4 bases, and 12 bases lay outside the gene matches. CDR3 sequence reads: CASSWAASGSKSEQYF. The CDR3 region has the DNA TGTGCCAGCAGCTGGGCCGCTAGCGGGAGTAAATCCGAGCAGTACTTC. Supplemented by reference TRBV7-9 and TRBJ2-7, the full variable domain reads DTGVSQNPRHKITKRGQNVTFRCDPISEHNRLYWYRQTLGQGPEFLTYFQNEAQLEKSRLLSDRFSAERPKGSFSTLEIQRTEQGDSAMYLCASSWAASGSKSEQYFGPGTRLTVT.

The chain links TRBV7-2 to TRBJ1-5; D is undetermined. Trimming removed 4 bases at V and 5 bases at J, with 9 bases between. Looked up from germline, CDR1 is SGHTA and CDR2 is FQGNSA. This CDR3 is built from 13 residues. CDR3 DNA: TGTGCCAGCAGCTCTCGCCCGGATCAGCCCCAGCATTTT. Its translation: CASSSRPDQPQHF.

This clone showed up just once. The sample has other DNA sequences that encode this CDR3 too. Here the CDR3 reads CASSINGDTEAFF. CDR3 nucleotide sequence: TGTGCCAGTAGTATCAACGGAGACACTGAAGCTTTCTTT. The chain joins TRBV19 to TRBJ1-1; D gene ambiguous. The V end was cut by 3 bases, the J end by 3 bases, with 8 bases between. Germline CDR1 and CDR2: LNHDA and SQIVND (reference sequence). This CDR3 has 13 amino acids.

This chain joins TRBV14 and TRBJ2-5; weak D call: TRBD2 (5 bases). V lost 4 bases to trimming and J lost 4 bases, with 16 bases between them. This CDR3 region has 15 residues. Germline V lookup: CDR1 SGHDN, CDR2 FVKESK. The CDR3 bases are TGTGCCAGCAGCCCCCGGGGAGCCCGAGGAGAGACCCAGTACTTC. Its protein is CASSPRGARGETQYF.

The chain uses TRBV28 and TRBJ2-3; 11 bases line up with TRBD2. This CDR3 contains 17 residues. V lost 5 bases to trimming and J lost 3 bases; unmatched junction nucleotides: 10. Germline CDR1 and CDR2: MDHEN and SYDVKM. The CDR3 loop is CASSPKLAGGWTDTQYF. CDR3 bases: TGTGCCAGCAGTCCCAAGCTAGCGGGGGGATGGACAGATACGCAGTATTTT.

V and J are TRBV7-2 and TRBJ1-2; D is uncertain. The CDR3 runs to 15 residues. Per germline, CDR1 SGHTA and CDR2 FQGNSA. V gave up 2 bases and J gave up 4 bases, with 14 bases separating them. The CDR3 loop reads CASSLMGNSSYGYTF. The CDR3 DNA reads TGTGCCAGCAGCTTAATGGGGAACAGCTCCTATGGCTACACCTTC.

The chain uses TRBV7-2 and TRBJ1-5; D is undetermined. V was cut by 1 base and J by 1 base, with 8 bases left in between. Germline CDR1 and CDR2: SGHTA and FQGNSA. The CDR3 covers 15 residues. The CDR3 nucleotides are TGTGCCAGCAGCTTAGTGGACGGCAGCAATCAGCCCCAGCATTTT. Translated: CASSLVDGSNQPQHF.

This clone has a single count. The chain uses TRBV28 and TRBJ2-7; the D is unclear. V gave up 8 bases and J gave up 6 bases, with 8 bases separating them. Germline CDR1 and CDR2: MDHEN and SYDVKM. The CDR3 covers 10 residues. The CDR3 is CASGNREQYF. The CDR3 DNA reads TGTGCCAGCGGAAACCGCGAGCAGTACTTC.

The chain combines TRBV6-6 with TRBJ1-4, with TRBD1 identical over 8 bases. The CDR3 runs 14 residues. In germline, CDR1 is MNHNY, CDR2 SVGAGI (reference sequence). V lost 5 bases to trimming and J lost 6 bases; unmatched junction nucleotides: 5. The CDR3 sequence: CASSKTGVYEKLFF. Written as DNA, the CDR3 is TGTGCCAGCAGTAAGACAGGGGTTTATGAAAAACTGTTTTTT.

The J gene is TRBJ2-6, the V gene TRBV6-1; D may be TRBD1 (6 bases). The CDR3 spans 19 residues. Trimming took 1 base from V and 0 from J, leaving 16 bases between them. Germline lookup yields CDR1 MNHNS and CDR2 SASEGT. The DNA of the CDR3 is TGTGCCAGCAGTGAAGTGGTGGTCAGGGGTCGCTCTGGGGCCAACGTCCTGACTTTC. It yields the protein CASSEVVVRGRSGANVLTF.

V and J are TRBV27 and TRBJ2-5, with TRBD1 as a possible D gene (5 bases). Germline CDR1 reads MNHEY; CDR2 reads SMNVEV (reference sequence). This CDR3 contains 14 residues. Trimming stripped 3 bases from V and 1 base from J, with 9 bases between. CDR3 DNA sequence: TGTGCCAGCAGTTTGCCAGGGCGCCAAGAGACCCAGTACTTC. Its protein product is CASSLPGRQETQYF.

The V gene is TRBV5-4, the J gene TRBJ2-1, with D perhaps TRBD2 (5 bases). The CDR3 has 12 residues. V was clipped by 6 bases and J by 9 bases, with 13 bases between them. Germline values: CDR1 SGHNT, CDR2 YYREEE (reference sequence). CDR3 residues: CASTLEVGEQFF. CDR3 DNA sequence: TGTGCCAGCACCCTGGAGGTGGGTGAGCAGTTCTTC.

The V and J genes are TRBV19 and TRBJ1-1; the D is unclear. Germline CDR1 LNHDA, CDR2 SQIVND (reference sequence). This CDR3 is 13 amino acids long. With 2 bases removed from V and 3 bases from J, the gap between germline ends came to 7 bases. DNA for the CDR3: TGTGCCAGTAGTATAACCCATGACACTGAAGCTTTCTTT. It is translated as CASSITHDTEAFF.

J is TRBJ2-5 and V is TRBV7-2; the match to TRBD1 covers 9 bases. The J call may not be correct, given that the DNA end is closer to TRBJ2-7. Per germline, CDR1 SGHTA and CDR2 FQGNSA. The CDR3 spans 14 residues. The CDR3 DNA sequence: TGTGCCAGCAGCAACCGACAGGGGGGGTACGAGCAGTACTTC. Protein product: CASSNRQGGYEQYF.

The V call is TRBV7-2, the J call TRBJ2-2; D is possibly TRBD1 or TRBD2 (5 bases each). Germline V gene data show CDR1 as SGHTA and CDR2 as FQGNSA. The CDR3 extends over 14 amino acids. V dropped 3 bases and J dropped 5 bases, with 10 bases sitting between them. CDR3 nucleotide sequence: TGTGCCAGCAGCTTTATGGGACCAACCGGGGAGCTGTTTTTT. Protein product: CASSFMGPTGELFF.